This note documents a single TCR beta chain sequence. Enrolled during active infection, Seattle patients were then followed longitudinally. This entry is derived from a study of blood T cell repertoires in COVID-19. Study at large: Sources were T cells, B-cell-depleted T cells, or PBMCs; the material itself was cDNA or gDNA.

In germline, CDR1 is SGHVS, CDR2 FNYEAQ. The CDR3 has 13 amino acids. The V end lost 5 bases, the J end lost 6 bases, and 11 bases lay between the germline ends. In the authors' methods: Estimation of nucleated cell counts relied on the amplification of reference gene primers. Method: immunoSEQ multiplex PCR; TCRdb's copy keeps in-frame clones and lacks some. The DNA gave D and trimming, while V, J and clone size come from that table. The table records hundreds of thousands of clones, roughly 88% of them present only once. The clonotype comes from a woman of 80 years or more with COVID-19, enrolled during active disease. Sequenced sample: peripheral blood. The chain combines TRBV7-6 with TRBJ1-5, with D maybe TRBD1 (6 bases). The CDR3 nucleotides are TGTGCCAGCAGCCCCTCGGACAGTCAGCCCCAGCATTTT. Amino acid sequence: CASSPSDSQPQHF.